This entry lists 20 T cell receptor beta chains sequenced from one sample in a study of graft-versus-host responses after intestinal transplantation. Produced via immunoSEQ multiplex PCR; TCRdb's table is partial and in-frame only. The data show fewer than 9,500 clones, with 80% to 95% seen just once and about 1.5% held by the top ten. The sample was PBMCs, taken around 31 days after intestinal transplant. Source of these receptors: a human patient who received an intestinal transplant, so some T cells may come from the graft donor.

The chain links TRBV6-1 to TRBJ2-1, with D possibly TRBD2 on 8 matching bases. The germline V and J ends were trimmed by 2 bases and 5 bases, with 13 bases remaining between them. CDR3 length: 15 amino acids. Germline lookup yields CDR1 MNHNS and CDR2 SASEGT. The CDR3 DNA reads TGTGCCAGCAGTGAACGGGAGGGGGCGCACAATGAGCAGTTCTTC. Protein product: CASSEREGAHNEQFF.

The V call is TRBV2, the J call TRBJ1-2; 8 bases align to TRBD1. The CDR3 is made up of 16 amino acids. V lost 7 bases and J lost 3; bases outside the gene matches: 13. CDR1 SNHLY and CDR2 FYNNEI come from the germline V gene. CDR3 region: CASIRTAGGAYYGYTF. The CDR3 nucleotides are TGTGCCAGCATCAGAACGGCAGGGGGCGCGTACTATGGCTACACCTTC.

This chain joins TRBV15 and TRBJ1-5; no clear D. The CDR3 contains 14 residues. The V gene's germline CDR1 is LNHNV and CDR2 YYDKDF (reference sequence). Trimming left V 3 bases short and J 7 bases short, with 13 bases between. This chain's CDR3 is CATSSYRPHQPQHF. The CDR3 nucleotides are TGTGCCACCAGCAGCTACCGTCCGCACCAGCCCCAGCATTTT.

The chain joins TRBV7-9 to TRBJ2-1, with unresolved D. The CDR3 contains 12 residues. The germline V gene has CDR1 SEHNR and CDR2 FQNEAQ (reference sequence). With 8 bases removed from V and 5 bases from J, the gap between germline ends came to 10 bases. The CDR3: CASSVGNNEQFF. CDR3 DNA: TGTGCCAGCTCCGTCGGTAACAATGAGCAGTTCTTC.

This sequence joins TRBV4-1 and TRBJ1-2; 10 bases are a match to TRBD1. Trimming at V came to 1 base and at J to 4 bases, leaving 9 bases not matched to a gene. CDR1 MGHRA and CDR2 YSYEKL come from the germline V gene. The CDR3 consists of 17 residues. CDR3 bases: TGCGCCAGCAGCCAAGTAGCTGACAGGGGGCTAGTCTATGGCTACACCTTC. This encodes CASSQVADRGLVYGYTF.

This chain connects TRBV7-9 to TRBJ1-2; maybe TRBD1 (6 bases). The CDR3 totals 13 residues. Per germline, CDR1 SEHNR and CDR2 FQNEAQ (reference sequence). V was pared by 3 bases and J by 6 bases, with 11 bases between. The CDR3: CASSLAGEDGYTF. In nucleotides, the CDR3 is TGTGCCAGCAGCTTGGCAGGGGAAGATGGCTACACCTTC.

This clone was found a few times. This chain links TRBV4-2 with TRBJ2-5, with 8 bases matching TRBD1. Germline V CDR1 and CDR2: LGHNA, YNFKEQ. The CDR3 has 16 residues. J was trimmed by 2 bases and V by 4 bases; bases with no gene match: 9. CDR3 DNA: TGTGCCAGCAGCCCGTGGACAGGGTCGGGGCAAGAGACCCAGTACTTC. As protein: CASSPWTGSGQETQYF.

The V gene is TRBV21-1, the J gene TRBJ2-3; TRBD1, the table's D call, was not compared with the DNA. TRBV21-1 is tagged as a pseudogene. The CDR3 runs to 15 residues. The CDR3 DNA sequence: TGTGCCAGCAGCATTACAGGGGGTTGCACAGATACGCAGTATTTT. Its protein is CASSITGGCTDTQYF.

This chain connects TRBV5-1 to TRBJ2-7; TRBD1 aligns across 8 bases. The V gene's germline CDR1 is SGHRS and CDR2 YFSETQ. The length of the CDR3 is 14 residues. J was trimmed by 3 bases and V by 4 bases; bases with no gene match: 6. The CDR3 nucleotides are TGCGCCAGCAGCACCGGGACAGGTAACTACGAGCAGTACTTC. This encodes CASSTGTGNYEQYF.

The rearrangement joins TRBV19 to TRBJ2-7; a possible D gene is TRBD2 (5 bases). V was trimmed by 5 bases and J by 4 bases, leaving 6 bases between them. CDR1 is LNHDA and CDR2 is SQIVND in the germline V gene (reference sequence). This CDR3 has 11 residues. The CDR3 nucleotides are TGTGCCAGTAGTGGCGGGTACGAGCAGTACTTC. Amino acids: CASSGGYEQYF.

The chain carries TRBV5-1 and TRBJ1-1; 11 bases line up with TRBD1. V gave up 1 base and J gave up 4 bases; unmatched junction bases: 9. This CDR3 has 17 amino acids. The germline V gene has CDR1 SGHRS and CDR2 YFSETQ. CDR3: CASSLSPRTGGTTEAFF. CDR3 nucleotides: TGCGCCAGCAGCTTGTCCCCTAGGACAGGGGGCACCACTGAAGCTTTCTTT.

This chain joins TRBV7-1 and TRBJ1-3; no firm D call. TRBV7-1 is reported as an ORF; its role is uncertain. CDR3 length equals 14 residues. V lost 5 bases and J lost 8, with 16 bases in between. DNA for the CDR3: TGTGCCAGCAGCCGTTCCTCTAATTGGGACACCATATATTTT. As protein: CASSRSSNWDTIYF.

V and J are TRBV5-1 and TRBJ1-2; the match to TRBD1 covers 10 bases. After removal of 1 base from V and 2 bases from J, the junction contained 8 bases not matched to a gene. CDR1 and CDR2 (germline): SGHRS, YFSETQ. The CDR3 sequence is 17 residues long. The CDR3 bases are TGCGCCAGCAGCTTGACACTTGGGACAGGGGCAAACTATGGCTACACCTTC. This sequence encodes CASSLTLGTGANYGYTF.

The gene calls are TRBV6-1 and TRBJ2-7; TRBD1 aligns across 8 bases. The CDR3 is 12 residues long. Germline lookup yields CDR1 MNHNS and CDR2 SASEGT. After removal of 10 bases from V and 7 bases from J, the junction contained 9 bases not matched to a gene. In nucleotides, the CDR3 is TGTGCCACCGACCGACAGGGGCAAGAGCAGTACTTC. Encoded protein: CATDRQGQEQYF.

CDR3 loop: CASTPGFGGTDTQYF. CDR3 coding DNA: TGTGCCAGCACCCCAGGGTTTGGTGGCACAGATACGCAGTATTTT. The rearrangement links TRBV7-8 to TRBJ2-3; tentative D call: TRBD1 (5 bases). Trimming pared 7 bases from V and 1 base from J, leaving 15 bases between. Germline V lookup: CDR1 SGHVS, CDR2 FQNEAQ. The CDR3 is made up of 15 amino acids.

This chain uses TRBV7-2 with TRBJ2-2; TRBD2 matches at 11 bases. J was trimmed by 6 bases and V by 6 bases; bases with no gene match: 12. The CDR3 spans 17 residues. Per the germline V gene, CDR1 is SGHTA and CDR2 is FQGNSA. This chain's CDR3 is CASSETGLAVHAGELFF. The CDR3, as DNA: TGTGCCAGCAGTGAGACGGGACTAGCGGTACACGCCGGGGAGCTGTTTTTT.

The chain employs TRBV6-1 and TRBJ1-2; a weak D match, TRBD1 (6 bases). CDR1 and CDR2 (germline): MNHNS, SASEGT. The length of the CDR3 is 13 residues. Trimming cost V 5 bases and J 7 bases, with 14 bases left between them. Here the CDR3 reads CASSPLQGRGYTF. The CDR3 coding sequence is TGTGCCAGCAGTCCATTACAGGGCCGTGGCTACACCTTC.

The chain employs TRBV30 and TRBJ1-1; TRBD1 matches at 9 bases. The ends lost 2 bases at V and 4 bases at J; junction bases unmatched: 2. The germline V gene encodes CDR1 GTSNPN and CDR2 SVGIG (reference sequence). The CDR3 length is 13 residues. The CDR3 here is CAWSWDRVTEAFF. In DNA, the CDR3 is TGTGCCTGGAGTTGGGACAGGGTCACTGAAGCTTTCTTT.

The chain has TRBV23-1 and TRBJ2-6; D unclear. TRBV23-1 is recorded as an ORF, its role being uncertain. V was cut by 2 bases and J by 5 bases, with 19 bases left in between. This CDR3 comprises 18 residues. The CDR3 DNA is TGCGCCAGCAGTCAACCCCTGCCGCAACAAAGTCGGGCCAACGTCCTGACTTTC. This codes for CASSQPLPQQSRANVLTF.

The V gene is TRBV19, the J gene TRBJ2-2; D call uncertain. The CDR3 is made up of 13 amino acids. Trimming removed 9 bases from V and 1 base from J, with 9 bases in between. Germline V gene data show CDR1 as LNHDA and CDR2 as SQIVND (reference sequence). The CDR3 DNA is TGTGCCAGCACGGTAGGGAACACCGGGGAGCTGTTTTTT. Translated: CASTVGNTGELFF. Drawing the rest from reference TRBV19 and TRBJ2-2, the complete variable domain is DGGITQSPKYLFRKEGQNVTLSCEQNLNHDAMYWYRQDPGQGLRLIYYSQIVNDFQKGDIAEGYSVSREKKESFPLTVTSAQKNPTAFYLCASTVGNTGELFFGEGSRLTVL.